The entry that follows covers one T cell receptor (beta chain) sequence. Its antigen remains unidentified. The V gene's germline CDR1 is SGHDN and CDR2 FVKESK. The length of the CDR3 is 13 residues. V gave up 1 base and J gave up 5 bases, with 8 bases separating them. Alongside a J-beta primer mix, a sample-barcoded 5' primer served in a second PCR lasting about 7 to 12 cycles. Sequencing recovered at least 2.5 million CDR3-containing paired-end reads from each sample. TCRdb ran MiXCR on the 5' RACE reads and lists one entry per CDR3 protein. The repertoire includes some 1.1 million distinct CDR3 sequences, 35% to 40% of them detected once, and about an eighth sits in the top ten. Researchers collected ten milliliters of peripheral blood from every single donor. The entry originates in a study of blood T cells in healthy people across ages. Study-wide findings and caveats: Naive CD4+ cells and diversity were both higher in long-lived donors than in aged donors.

The clonotype was recovered from a young man in good health. The J gene is TRBJ1-2, the V gene TRBV14; D gene ambiguous. The sequencing sample was made of blood. The CDR3: CASSQGGMYGYTF. For the CDR3, the DNA is TGTGCCAGCAGCCAAGGTGGGATGTATGGCTACACCTTC.